A selection of T cell receptor beta chains follows, all from one sample in a study of cytomegalovirus exposure and HLA in healthy donors. The data were produced by immunoSEQ multiplex PCR, yet TCRdb's version contains in-frame clones alone and is incomplete. This table holds some 130,000 clones, 75% to 85% found once. Material for sequencing was PBMCs. These receptor sequences come from a girl under 10 years old in good health and CMV-seronegative. The CDR3 runs from the conserved cysteine through the conserved F or W. D genes are given only for firm matches. Expanded clones are given a class, and other clones once, few, many or no size at all.

CDR3: CATSRLAGAVVETQYF
DNA: TGTGCCACCAGCAGATTAGCGGGAGCTGTCGTCGAGACCCAGTACTTC
D: TRBD2
size: NA
V: TRBV15
J: TRBJ2-5

CDR3: CAWSGTGELFF
DNA: TGTGCCTGGAGCGGGACCGGGGAGCTGTTTTTT
D: NA
size: NA
V: TRBV30
J: TRBJ2-2

CDR3: CASSEWELRGEQYF
DNA: TGTGCCAGCAGTGAATGGGAGCTGCGGGGCGAGCAGTACTTC
D: NA
size: once
V: TRBV6-1
J: TRBJ2-7

CDR3: CASNFQLAGGRSGELFF
DNA: TGTGCCAGCAATTTCCAACTAGCGGGGGGGCGTTCCGGGGAGCTGTTTTTT
D: TRBD2
size: NA
V: TRBV2
J: TRBJ2-2

CDR3: CASSPGLMNTEAFF
DNA: TGTGCCAGCAGTCCCGGACTCATGAACACTGAAGCTTTCTTT
D: NA
size: few
V: TRBV27
J: TRBJ1-1

CDR3: CASSLRDLKNIQYF
DNA: TGTGCCAGCAGCTTACGGGACTTAAAAAACATTCAGTACTTC
D: NA
size: NA
V: TRBV7-3
J: TRBJ2-4

CDR3: CASSYRQGIYNEQFF
DNA: TGTGCCAGCAGCTACCGACAGGGAATATATAATGAGCAGTTCTTC
D: TRBD1
size: NA
V: TRBV7-9
J: TRBJ2-1

CDR3: CASSETSILAVSYNEQFF
DNA: TGTGCCAGCAGTGAGACCTCTATTCTAGCGGTCTCCTACAATGAGCAGTTCTTC
D: TRBD2
size: NA
V: TRBV2
J: TRBJ2-1

CDR3: CASSLLTEGNSPLHF
DNA: TGTGCCAGCAGCTTACTTACCGAGGGTAATTCACCCCTCCACTTT
D: NA
size: NA
V: TRBV7-8
J: TRBJ1-6

CDR3: CASSLASGFYNEQFF
DNA: TGTGCCAGCAGCTTGGCTAGCGGCTTCTACAATGAGCAGTTCTTC
D: TRBD2
size: NA
V: TRBV7-8
J: TRBJ2-1

CDR3: CASSPSSGSTEAFF
DNA: TGTGCCAGCAGTCCCTCGTCGGGAAGCACTGAAGCTTTCTTT
D: NA
size: NA
V: TRBV27
J: TRBJ1-1

CDR3: CATSRAPYTGIQGEKLFF
DNA: TGTGCCACCAGCAGAGCCCCCTACACAGGGATACAAGGGGAAAAACTGTTTTTT
D: NA
size: NA
V: TRBV15
J: TRBJ1-4

CDR3: CASSLAPNGQSLKYF
DNA: TGTGCCAGCAGCTTAGCACCCAATGGACAGAGTTTGAAGTACTTC
D: NA
size: few
V: TRBV7-8
J: TRBJ2-7

CDR3: CASSPGTRGPEAFF
DNA: TGTGCCAGCTCACCAGGTACCAGGGGGCCTGAAGCTTTCTTT
D: TRBD1
size: NA
V: TRBV18
J: TRBJ1-1

CDR3: CASSFELAALETQYF
DNA: TGTGCCAGCAGCTTTGAGCTAGCGGCTCTAGAGACCCAGTACTTC
D: TRBD2
size: NA
V: TRBV5-6
J: TRBJ2-5